This T cell receptor (beta chain) was recovered during a study of patients and donors after allogeneic stem cell transplantation. TCRdb reprocessed the RT-PCR reads with MiXCR, giving one entry per CDR3 protein. The sample has about a million distinct CDR3 sequences; about a sixth are singletons. This clonotype was observed many times. The CDR3 has 16 residues. V gave up 7 bases and J gave up 2 bases; unmatched junction bases: 10. The receptor was derived from a human donor who was either an allogeneic HSCT recipient or a stem cell or donor lymphocyte infusion donor (not recorded which). It is not recorded whose cells these are; they may come from a transplant donor. The sample comprised blood, either unsorted or a sorted T cell fraction (not recorded which). V gene TRBV12-3 or TRBV12-4 combines with J gene TRBJ2-1, with 8 positions matching TRBD1. CDR3 coding DNA: TGTGCCAGCATTACGATGACAGGGGATACCTACAATGAGCAGTTCTTC. It codes for CASITMTGDTYNEQFF.